Shown below are 10 T cell receptor beta chains from a single sample sequenced in a study of cytomegalovirus exposure and HLA in healthy donors. 13 Jbeta primers and 60 Vbeta primers were used for the PCR. Assay: immunoSEQ multiplex PCR; the TCRdb copy retains only in-frame clones and omits some. The sample totals roughly 79,000 clones; its top ten clones hold about 4.6%. Material: PBMCs. These receptors all come from a man aged 30-40 years in good health and CMV-seronegative.

The chain joins TRBV9 to TRBJ2-7, with TRBD2 as a possible D gene (6 bases). This CDR3 region has 15 residues. Germline-derived CDR1 and CDR2 are SGDLS and YYNGEE. Trimming took off 4 bases at V and 2 bases at J, with 16 bases between the two ends. CDR3 sequence reads: CASSSRDSKTYEQYF. The CDR3 region has the DNA TGTGCCAGCAGCTCACGGGACTCCAAAACCTACGAGCAGTACTTC.

The V gene is TRBV4-1, the J gene TRBJ2-2; TRBD2 aligns across 14 bases. Germline values: CDR1 MGHRA, CDR2 YSYEKL. V lost 4 bases to trimming and J lost 8 bases; unmatched junction nucleotides: 6. This CDR3 has 16 amino acids. CDR3 sequence reads: CASSPRLAGGPGELFF. In DNA, the CDR3 is TGCGCCAGCAGCCCCCGACTAGCGGGAGGGCCGGGGGAGCTGTTTTTT.

The chain links TRBV6-5 to TRBJ2-6; possibly TRBD2 for D (6 bases). The CDR3 has 16 residues. Germline V CDR1 and CDR2: MNHEY, SVGAGI. V lost 2 bases, J lost 0 bases, and 8 bases lay in between. In DNA form, the CDR3 reads TGTGCCAGCAGTTACCACGGGGGCTCTGGGGCCAACGTCCTGACTTTC. It codes for CASSYHGGSGANVLTF.

The V gene is TRBV9, the J gene TRBJ1-4, with D uncertain. Per germline, CDR1 SGDLS and CDR2 YYNGEE. V lost 0 bases to trimming and J lost 7 bases, with 13 bases between them. This CDR3 is built from 15 residues. CDR3 sequence reads: CASSVDGLVGEKLFF. The CDR3 DNA reads as TGTGCCAGCAGCGTAGACGGGTTGGTGGGTGAAAAACTGTTTTTT.

Worth noting for this clone: The sample carries other DNA sequences with the same CDR3. The chain recombines TRBV27 with TRBJ2-7, with a weak D call TRBD1 (6 bases). Trimming took 5 bases from V and 1 from J, leaving 9 bases between them. Looked up from germline, CDR1 is MNHEY and CDR2 is SMNVEV (reference sequence). CDR3 length equals 13 residues. In DNA, the CDR3 is TGTGCCAGCAGTGTACAGGGATCCTACGAGCAGTACTTC. Translating it yields CASSVQGSYEQYF.

The chain joins TRBV28 to TRBJ1-5; TRBD1 matches at 7 bases. This CDR3 region has 15 residues. Germline CDR1 reads MDHEN; CDR2 reads SYDVKM. V shed 4 bases, J shed 5 bases, and the junction held 8 bases outside the gene matches. The CDR3 is CASSYPGQTDQPQHF. CDR3 bases: TGTGCCAGCAGTTACCCGGGACAGACAGATCAGCCCCAGCATTTT.

The chain uses TRBV4-1 and TRBJ1-2; D unresolved. Trimming took off 0 bases at V and 0 bases at J, with 11 bases between the two ends. Germline V gives CDR1 MGHRA, CDR2 YSYEKL. This CDR3 is 16 amino acids long. CDR3 in DNA: TGCGCCAGCAGCCAAGATGGGCTCATTGCTAACTATGGCTACACCTTC. Protein sequence: CASSQDGLIANYGYTF.

The J gene is TRBJ2-4, the V gene TRBV28; 16 bases align to TRBD2. V lost 5 bases, J lost 7 bases, and 8 bases stayed unmatched. The CDR3 extends over 17 amino acids. Per germline, CDR1 MDHEN and CDR2 SYDVKM. CDR3 amino acids: CASSGPGLAGGFNIQYF. The CDR3 DNA reads as TGTGCCAGCAGTGGACCGGGACTAGCGGGAGGGTTTAACATTCAGTACTTC.

This chain links TRBV29-1 with TRBJ2-5; possibly TRBD2 for D (6 bases). CDR1 is SQVTM and CDR2 is ANQGSEA in the germline V gene. Trimming shortened V by 7 bases and J by 3 bases, and 15 bases separated the two germline ends. The CDR3 length is 13 residues. The CDR3 bases are TGCAGCGCCGAACCGGGGAGGAAAGAGACCCAGTACTTC. It codes for CSAEPGRKETQYF.

This chain links TRBV28 with TRBJ2-1; perhaps TRBD2 as D (6 bases). The V end was cut by 0 bases, the J end by 3 bases, with 12 bases between. This CDR3 comprises 16 residues. The germline CDR1 and CDR2 sequences are MDHEN and SYDVKM. The CDR3 region has the DNA TGTGCCAGCAGTTTATGGGGGGAGGACCGCTACAATGAGCAGTTCTTC. This gives the protein CASSLWGEDRYNEQFF.